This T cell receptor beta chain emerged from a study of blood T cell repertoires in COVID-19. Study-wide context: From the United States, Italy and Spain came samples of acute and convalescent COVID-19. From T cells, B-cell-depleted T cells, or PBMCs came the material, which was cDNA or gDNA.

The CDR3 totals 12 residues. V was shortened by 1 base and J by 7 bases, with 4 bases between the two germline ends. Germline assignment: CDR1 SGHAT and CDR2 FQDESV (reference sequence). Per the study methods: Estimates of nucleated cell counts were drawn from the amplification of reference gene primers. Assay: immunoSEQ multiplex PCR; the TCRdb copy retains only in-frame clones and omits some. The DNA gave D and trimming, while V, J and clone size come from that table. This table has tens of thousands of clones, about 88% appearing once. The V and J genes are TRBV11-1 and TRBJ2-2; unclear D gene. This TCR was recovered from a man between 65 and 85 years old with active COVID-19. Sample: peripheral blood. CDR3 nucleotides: TGTGCCAGCAGCTTAGGCGTCGGGGAGCTGTTTTTT. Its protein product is CASSLGVGELFF.